This T cell receptor beta chain stems from a study of blood T cells in healthy people across ages. This clonotype has just one count. The CDR3 covers 14 residues. The V gene's germline CDR1 is SEHNR and CDR2 FQNEAQ (reference sequence). V lost 3 bases and J lost 6, with 14 bases in between. A sample-barcoded 5' primer and a J-beta primer mix were used in a second PCR of roughly 7 to 12 cycles. MiXCR was run by TCRdb on the 5' RACE reads, yielding one entry per CDR3 protein. Counted here are 600,000 to 1,000,000 distinct CDR3 sequences, 55% to 70% occurring once; the ten biggest clones make up roughly 22%.

Input material: blood. This chain uses TRBV7-9 with TRBJ1-2; D may be TRBD1 (5 bases). This TCR derives from a man in his thirties or forties in good health. The CDR3 sequence is CASSLMGLLHGYTF. The DNA for the CDR3 is TGTGCCAGCAGCTTGATGGGGCTCCTACATGGCTACACCTTC.